These 18 T cell receptor beta chains were sequenced from one sample in a study of blood T cells in healthy people across ages. Next came a second PCR, run for about 7 to 12 cycles, which used a sample-barcoded 5' primer along with a J-beta primer mix. TCRdb processed the 5' RACE reads anew with MiXCR; each CDR3 protein has one entry. The sample lists around 790,000 distinct CDR3 sequences, approximately 48% occurring once. Sequencing input: blood. These receptors originate from a man aged 55 to 70 in good health.

CDR3 bases: TGTGCCTGGAGGCCTCTAGCTAACTACGAGCAGTACTTC. Its translation is CAWRPLANYEQYF. The gene calls are TRBV30 and TRBJ2-4; D possibly corresponds to TRBD2 (5 bases). The DNA end is more similar to TRBJ2-7, so the J call may be wrong. The CDR3 runs 13 residues. The V gene's germline CDR1 is GTSNPN and CDR2 SVGIG (reference sequence).

This clonotype was observed a handful of times. The CDR3 loop is CSVPVGSSYNEQYF. The CDR3 bases are TGCAGCGTACCAGTTGGGAGCTCCTACAATGAGCAGTACTTC. V is TRBV29-1 and J is TRBJ2-1, with D possibly being TRBD2 (5 bases). The J call could be wrong; TRBJ2-7 is a better fit for the DNA end. The CDR3 covers 14 residues. Germline V gene lookup returns CDR1 SQVTM and CDR2 ANQGSEA.

The J gene is TRBJ2-7, the V gene TRBV20-1; 7 nucleotides agree with TRBD2. This CDR3 is built from 14 residues. Germline lookup yields CDR1 DFQATT and CDR2 SNEGSKA (reference sequence). With 6 bases clipped from V and 0 bases from J, the junction kept 8 bases outside the gene matches. In nucleotides, the CDR3 is TGCAGTGCGGGGGTGGCTAGCGGCTCCTACGAGCAGTACTTC. Translated: CSAGVASGSYEQYF.

This rearrangement joins TRBV24-1 to TRBJ2-5, with 8 bases aligning to TRBD1. J was trimmed by 5 bases and V by 11 bases; bases with no gene match: 12. Germline-derived CDR1 and CDR2 are KGHDR and SFDVKD. The CDR3 is 14 amino acids. The CDR3 loop reads CANRGTGTGETQYF. CDR3 coding DNA: TGTGCCAACCGGGGGACAGGAACCGGTGAGACCCAGTACTTC.

The chain combines TRBV12-3 or TRBV12-4 with TRBJ1-1, with D tentatively TRBD1 (5 bases). CDR3 length: 13 amino acids. With 8 bases removed from V and 1 base from J, the gap between germline ends came to 11 bases. The CDR3 region is CASLGDSNTEAFF. The CDR3 DNA reads as TGTGCCAGCCTAGGGGACTCGAACACTGAAGCTTTCTTT.

The chain uses TRBV18 and TRBJ1-1, with 7 bases that match TRBD1. Germline values: CDR1 KGHSH, CDR2 LQKENI. After removal of 8 bases from V and 1 base from J, the junction contained 10 bases not matched to a gene. The CDR3 sequence is 15 residues long. CDR3 nucleotides: TGTGCCAGCACGACAGGGAGGAGGGGGAACACTGAAGCTTTCTTT. Its protein product is CASTTGRRGNTEAFF.

This chain links TRBV5-5 with TRBJ2-2; D is unclear. With 4 bases removed from V and 8 bases from J, the gap between germline ends came to 15 bases. The CDR3 contains 14 residues. The germline V gene has CDR1 SGHKS and CDR2 YYEKEE (reference sequence). Here the CDR3 DNA reads TGTGCCAGCAGCCCACGACATGGATTGGGGGAGCTGTTTTTT. Residues: CASSPRHGLGELFF.

This clonotype has a handful of counts. J is TRBJ2-1 and V is TRBV27; D is unresolved. From germline, CDR1 is MNHEY and CDR2 SMNVEV (reference sequence). The V end lost 3 bases, the J end lost 5 bases, and 8 bases lay between the germline ends. This CDR3 is 13 amino acids long. The CDR3 coding sequence is TGTGCCAGCAGTTTTCGTGAAAACAATGAGCAGTTCTTC. Residues: CASSFRENNEQFF.

The chain joins TRBV11-2 to TRBJ2-7; tentative D call: TRBD1 (5 bases). The V and J ends lost 1 base and 5 bases respectively, with 12 bases between them. The CDR3 is 14 residues long. Germline V gene data show CDR1 as SGHAT and CDR2 as FQNNGV. The CDR3 protein is CASSLGIFRDEQYF. CDR3 DNA sequence: TGTGCCAGCAGCTTAGGAATTTTCAGGGACGAGCAGTACTTC.

The genes are TRBV11-2 and TRBJ2-1, with TRBD1 matching 7 bases. The germline V gene encodes CDR1 SGHAT and CDR2 FQNNGV. V dropped 4 bases and J dropped 15; count of bases not matched to a gene: 9. The CDR3 extends over 12 amino acids. CDR3 nucleotides: TGTGCCAGCAGCTCAAACAGGGGAATCACGTTCTTC. Its translation: CASSSNRGITFF.

This clonotype was counted ten times or more. V and J are TRBV7-2 and TRBJ2-5, with 7 bases matching TRBD1. The CDR3 length is 14 residues. With 4 bases clipped from V and 5 bases from J, the junction kept 7 bases outside the gene matches. Germline V lookup: CDR1 SGHTA, CDR2 FQGNSA. CDR3 sequence reads: CASSSQGPPETQYF. CDR3 nucleotides: TGTGCCAGCAGCTCACAGGGGCCTCCGGAGACCCAGTACTTC.

The chain joins TRBV29-1 to TRBJ2-7; 7 bases are a match to TRBD2. The CDR3 covers 11 residues. V lost 4 bases to trimming and J lost 5 bases; unmatched junction nucleotides: 2. Germline assignment: CDR1 SQVTM and CDR2 ANQGSEA. The CDR3 sequence: CSVVAGDEQYF. In DNA, the CDR3 is TGCAGCGTTGTGGCGGGGGACGAGCAGTACTTC.

The rearrangement joins TRBV30 to TRBJ2-2; no definite D call. The CDR3 runs to 13 residues. CDR1 is GTSNPN and CDR2 is SVGIG in the germline V gene (reference sequence). The germline V and J ends were trimmed by 5 bases and 0 bases, with 7 bases remaining between them. The CDR3 DNA sequence: TGTGCCTGGGTAGCCGCGAACACCGGGGAGCTGTTTTTT. Its protein is CAWVAANTGELFF.

This chain connects TRBV20-1 to TRBJ2-3; D remains unclear. The ends were cut back, 4 bases at V and 2 bases at J, with 13 bases in the middle. This CDR3 is built from 14 residues. Germline values: CDR1 DFQATT, CDR2 SNEGSKA (reference sequence). The CDR3 is CSANFQVFTDTQYF. CDR3 nucleotides: TGCAGTGCTAACTTCCAGGTTTTCACAGATACGCAGTATTTT.

This chain uses TRBV20-1 with TRBJ2-3; 13 bases are a match to TRBD2. Trimming at V came to 5 bases and at J to 1 base, leaving 6 bases not matched to a gene. Germline V CDR1 and CDR2: DFQATT, SNEGSKA (reference sequence). This CDR3 spans 16 amino acids. CDR3: CSAPLGTSGGTDTQYF. For the CDR3, the DNA is TGCAGTGCTCCGCTTGGGACTAGCGGGGGCACAGATACGCAGTATTTT.

This chain uses TRBV6-2 or TRBV6-3 with TRBJ2-5; D call uncertain. The CDR3 totals 12 residues. The V gene's germline CDR1 is MNHEY and CDR2 SVGEGT. Trimming took 5 bases from V and 11 from J, leaving 15 bases between them. CDR3 sequence reads: CASSIVENEQYF. CDR3 nucleotides: TGTGCCAGCAGTATCGTGGAGAATGAGCAGTACTTC.

The rearrangement uses TRBV3-1 and TRBJ2-1, with D uncertain. The tail of the sequence fits TRBJ2-7 better, so the J call may be wrong. The CDR3 totals 13 residues. Germline V gene sequence: CDR1 LGHDT, CDR2 YNNKEL (reference sequence). The CDR3 sequence is CASSQDPHNEQYF. CDR3 DNA sequence: TGTGCCAGCAGCCAAGATCCCCACAATGAGCAGTACTTC.

This clonotype was seen once. The V and J genes are TRBV5-1 and TRBJ2-5; TRBD1 matches 7 bases. The trim removed 0 bases at V and 4 bases at J, leaving 12 bases unmatched. The CDR3 has 17 residues. Germline V gene lookup returns CDR1 SGHRS and CDR2 YFSETQ. The chain's CDR3 is CASSLAGVGGEGETQYF. In DNA, the CDR3 is TGCGCCAGCAGCTTGGCCGGGGTAGGGGGCGAGGGAGAGACCCAGTACTTC.